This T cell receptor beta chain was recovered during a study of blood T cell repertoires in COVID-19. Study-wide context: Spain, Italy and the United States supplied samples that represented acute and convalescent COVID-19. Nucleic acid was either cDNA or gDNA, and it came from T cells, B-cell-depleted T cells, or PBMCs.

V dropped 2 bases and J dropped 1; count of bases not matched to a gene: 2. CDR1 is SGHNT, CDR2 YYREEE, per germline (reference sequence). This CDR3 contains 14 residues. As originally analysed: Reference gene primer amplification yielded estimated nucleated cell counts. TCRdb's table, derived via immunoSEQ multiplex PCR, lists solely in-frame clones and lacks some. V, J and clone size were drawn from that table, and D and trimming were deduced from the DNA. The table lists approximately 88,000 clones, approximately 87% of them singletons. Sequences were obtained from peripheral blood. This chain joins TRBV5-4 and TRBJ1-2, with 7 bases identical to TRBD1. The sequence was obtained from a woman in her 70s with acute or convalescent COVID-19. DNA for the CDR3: TGTGCCAGCAGCTTTACAGGGGTTAACTATGGCTACACCTTC. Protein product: CASSFTGVNYGYTF.